Below, 25 T cell receptor beta chains from the same sample are listed, as sequenced in a study of T cell responses to AZD1222 COVID-19 vaccine. The protocol was immunoSEQ multiplex PCR, while the TCRdb copy is restricted to in-frame clones and leaves out a portion. This sample has approximately 77,000 clones, with about 91% found just once. The source was peripheral blood, collected on day 0 of MenACWY control vaccination. The receptors stem from an adult in good health.

This chain uses TRBV14 with TRBJ2-5; 8 bases match TRBD2. CDR1 and CDR2 from the germline V gene are SGHDN and FVKESK. There are 15 residues in the CDR3. V gave up 1 base and J gave up 2 bases; unmatched junction bases: 3. The CDR3: CASSQVLAGQETQYF. CDR3 bases: TGTGCCAGCAGCCAAGTTCTAGCGGGTCAAGAGACCCAGTACTTC.

This chain connects TRBV4-1 to TRBJ2-3, with 16 bases identical to TRBD2. Per the germline V gene, CDR1 is MGHRA and CDR2 is YSYEKL. V shed 4 bases, J shed 0 bases, and the junction held 4 bases outside the gene matches. The CDR3 loop spans 18 amino acids. CDR3 coding DNA: TGCGCCAGCAGCCCGGGACTAGCGGGGGGGCCTAGCACAGATACGCAGTATTTT. It specifies CASSPGLAGGPSTDTQYF.

The rearrangement joins TRBV7-2 to TRBJ1-1; D gene ambiguous. In germline, CDR1 is SGHTA, CDR2 FQGNSA. V dropped 5 bases and J dropped 4 bases, with 17 bases sitting between them. The CDR3 consists of 15 residues. This chain's CDR3 is CASSPSVQWATEAFF. The CDR3 DNA is TGTGCCAGCAGCCCTAGCGTGCAGTGGGCCACTGAAGCTTTCTTT.

This clone was seen many times. The chain has TRBV9 and TRBJ2-1; the D is unclear. The CDR3 contains 13 residues. Trimming removed 1 base at V and 8 bases at J, with 10 bases between. Per the germline V gene, CDR1 is SGDLS and CDR2 is YYNGEE. The CDR3 is CASSVQSGDEQFF. In nucleotides, the CDR3 is TGTGCCAGCAGCGTACAGAGTGGAGATGAGCAGTTCTTC.

The CDR3 sequence: CASSLFPLAGTDTQYF. The CDR3 DNA is TGTGCCAGCAGTTTATTCCCCCTAGCGGGCACAGATACGCAGTATTTT. V is TRBV27 and J is TRBJ2-3; 7 nucleotides agree with TRBD2. With V trimmed by 1 base and J by 1 base, 5 bases remained unmatched. The CDR3 is made up of 16 amino acids. The germline V gene has CDR1 MNHEY and CDR2 SMNVEV (reference sequence).

V usage is TRBV5-1 and J usage is TRBJ1-2; the D is unclear. The CDR3 contains 13 residues. V lost 6 bases to trimming and J lost 5 bases, with 14 bases between them. Germline loops: CDR1 SGHRS, CDR2 YFSETQ. CDR3 coding DNA: TGCGCCAGCACCGACGGATCTGGGTATGGCTACACCTTC. It is translated as CASTDGSGYGYTF.

This clone was picked up one time. The CDR3 loop is CASSSTGYQETQYF. The DNA for the CDR3 is TGCGCCAGCAGCTCCACAGGGTACCAAGAGACCCAGTACTTC. The V and J genes are TRBV5-1 and TRBJ2-5, with a weak D call TRBD1 (6 bases). This CDR3 contains 14 residues. Germline CDR1 is SGHRS and CDR2 is YFSETQ. The V end lost 3 bases, the J end lost 0 bases, and 9 bases lay between the germline ends.

The genes are TRBV7-9 and TRBJ1-6; D might be TRBD1 (6 bases). V was cut by 3 bases and J by 10 bases, with 10 bases left in between. CDR3 size: 13 residues. Germline V lookup: CDR1 SEHNR, CDR2 FQNEAQ (reference sequence). The CDR3 bases are TGTGCCAGCAGCTTCCAGGACAGCTCACCCCTCCACTTT. Its protein product is CASSFQDSSPLHF.

The chain links TRBV30 to TRBJ1-4; D is uncertain. Germline V CDR1 and CDR2: GTSNPN, SVGIG (reference sequence). The CDR3 is 12 amino acids. V was cut by 1 base and J by 8 bases, with 8 bases left in between. In DNA, the CDR3 is TGTGCCTGGAGTGGAGCGGGGGAAAAACTGTTTTTT. This codes for CAWSGAGEKLFF.

CDR3: CSASPSSGSAETQYF. Written as DNA, the CDR3 is TGCAGTGCTAGTCCCAGTAGCGGGAGTGCAGAGACCCAGTACTTC. The genes are TRBV20-1 and TRBJ2-5; TRBD2 agrees at 9 bases. V lost 3 bases, J lost 4 bases, and 9 bases stayed unmatched. The CDR3 covers 15 residues. Germline CDR1 and CDR2: DFQATT and SNEGSKA (reference sequence).

The J gene is TRBJ2-4, the V gene TRBV3-1 (or the pseudogene TRBV3-2); TRBD1 might be the D (5 bases). The CDR3 covers 17 residues. The ends were cut back, 3 bases at V and 3 bases at J, with 18 bases in the middle. Germline CDR1 is LGHDT and CDR2 is YNNKEL (reference sequence). CDR3 nucleotides: TGTGCCAGCAGCCAGGCACTCCAGGGTTTCGGCAAAAACATTCAGTACTTC. This encodes CASSQALQGFGKNIQYF.

The rearrangement links TRBV18 to TRBJ1-1; 8 bases are shared with TRBD1. The J segment lost 3 bases and the V segment lost 6 bases, leaving 12 bases of the junction unmatched. Germline V lookup: CDR1 KGHSH, CDR2 LQKENI. This CDR3 has 16 residues. CDR3 in amino acids: CASSDKTGAGDTEAFF. In DNA form, the CDR3 reads TGTGCCAGCTCCGATAAGACAGGGGCCGGGGACACTGAAGCTTTCTTT.

The chain links TRBV30 to TRBJ1-6; D not certain. Germline CDR1 and CDR2: GTSNPN and SVGIG (reference sequence). This CDR3 region has 11 residues. V gave up 5 bases and J gave up 10 bases, with 9 bases separating them. The CDR3 sequence is CAWGIPSPLHF. The CDR3, as DNA: TGTGCCTGGGGCATTCCGTCACCCCTCCACTTT. The variable domain in full, with the rest retrieved from reference TRBV30 and TRBJ1-6, is SQTIHQWPATLVQPVGSPLSLECTVEGTSNPNLYWYRQAAGRGLQLLFYSVGIGQISSEVPQNLSASRPQDRQFILSSKKLLLSDSGFYLCAWGIPSPLHFGNGTRLTVT.

V gene TRBV5-8 combines with J gene TRBJ1-5; D perhaps matches TRBD1 (6 bases). Germline CDR1 is SGHTS and CDR2 is YDEGEE. V lost 0 bases to trimming and J lost 4 bases, with 8 bases between them. The CDR3 sequence is 14 residues long. The CDR3 protein is CASSLGQANQPQHF. CDR3 sequence (DNA): TGTGCCAGCAGCTTGGGACAGGCGAATCAGCCCCAGCATTTT.

DNA of the CDR3: TGTGCCAGTTATGCCCCGTGGGCCGGGGAGCTGTTTTTT. This codes for CASYAPWAGELFF. This rearrangement joins TRBV28 to TRBJ2-2; D unclear. The CDR3 spans 13 residues. Trimming left V 9 bases short and J 6 bases short, with 14 bases between. Germline CDR1 and CDR2: MDHEN and SYDVKM.

This chain links TRBV19 with TRBJ2-6, with unresolved D. The CDR3 is 15 amino acids. The germline V and J ends were trimmed by 4 bases and 0 bases, with 7 bases remaining between them. The germline V gene encodes CDR1 LNHDA and CDR2 SQIVND (reference sequence). The CDR3 DNA follows: TGTGCCAGTAGTACCCATACCTCTGGGGCCAACGTCCTGACTTTC. Its translation: CASSTHTSGANVLTF.

J is TRBJ2-7 and V is TRBV5-1, with D unclear. CDR1 and CDR2 (germline): SGHRS, YFSETQ. The germline V and J ends were trimmed by 0 bases and 5 bases, with 12 bases remaining between them. The CDR3 contains 14 residues. CDR3 residues: CASSLGQSIHEQYF. The CDR3 DNA is TGCGCCAGCAGCTTGGGGCAGTCAATCCACGAGCAGTACTTC.

This clone appeared a single time. This CDR3 reads CASSLDSTNEKLFF. The CDR3 DNA is TGTGCCAGCAGCTTAGACTCAACTAATGAAAAACTGTTTTTT. This chain connects TRBV7-9 to TRBJ1-4; D remains ambiguous. Trimming removed 1 base from V and 0 bases from J, with 3 bases in between. In germline, CDR1 is SEHNR, CDR2 FQNEAQ (reference sequence). The CDR3 has 14 residues.

The rearrangement links TRBV15 to TRBJ2-1; no firm D call. This CDR3 is 15 amino acids long. Trimming took off 0 bases at V and 3 bases at J, with 9 bases between the two ends. CDR1 LNHNV and CDR2 YYDKDF come from the germline V gene (reference sequence). The CDR3 DNA sequence: TGTGCCACCAGCAGAGATAATGGGAACTACAATGAGCAGTTCTTC. This codes for CATSRDNGNYNEQFF.

This clone appeared many times. The V gene is TRBV19, the J gene TRBJ1-2; D is uncertain. This CDR3 region has 14 residues. The ends were cut back, 6 bases at V and 4 bases at J, with 15 bases in the middle. Germline CDR1 reads LNHDA; CDR2 reads SQIVND (reference sequence). The CDR3 bases are TGTGCCAGTAGAGACCCCATGGGGTTCTATGGCTACACCTTC. This encodes CASRDPMGFYGYTF.

The chain links TRBV7-2 to TRBJ1-5, with 7 bases lining up with TRBD1. V was clipped by 1 base and J by 6 bases; unmatched bases: 3. Germline V lookup: CDR1 SGHTA, CDR2 FQGNSA. This CDR3 contains 14 residues. The CDR3 DNA reads TGTGCCAGCAGCTTAGATACAGGGGTTCAGCCCCAGCATTTT. As protein: CASSLDTGVQPQHF.

The rearrangement links TRBV27 to TRBJ1-5, with D tentatively TRBD1 (6 bases). Germline V CDR1 and CDR2: MNHEY, SMNVEV (reference sequence). V lost 5 bases and J 7 bases, leaving 12 bases between the germline ends. The CDR3 spans 13 residues. For the CDR3, the DNA is TGTGCCAGCAGTCCACAGGGTGGGCAGCCCCAGCATTTT. Translating gives CASSPQGGQPQHF.

The chain recombines TRBV29-1 with TRBJ2-7; 7 positions agree with TRBD1. Germline V lookup: CDR1 SQVTM, CDR2 ANQGSEA. After removal of 7 bases from V and 2 bases from J, the junction contained 5 bases not matched to a gene. The CDR3 runs to 12 residues. The CDR3 bases are TGCAGCGCCAGACAGGGTCCCTACGAGCAGTACTTC. Its protein product is CSARQGPYEQYF.

This clone was seen just once. The genes are TRBV19 and TRBJ1-4; possibly TRBD1 for D (5 bases). The CDR3 is 15 amino acids. CDR1 is LNHDA and CDR2 is SQIVND in the germline V gene (reference sequence). Trimming left V 4 bases short and J 2 bases short, with 11 bases between. CDR3 sequence: CASSKLEGTNEKLFF. For the CDR3, the DNA is TGTGCCAGTAGTAAGTTAGAGGGGACTAATGAAAAACTGTTTTTT.

The sample holds one count of this clone. The CDR3 spells CASSFGFFSPEKLFF. CDR3 in DNA: TGTGCCAGCAGTTTCGGGTTCTTTTCGCCTGAAAAACTGTTTTTT. The chain employs TRBV28 and TRBJ1-4; unclear D gene. This CDR3 comprises 15 residues. V lost 3 bases and J lost 7, with 15 bases in between. CDR1 is MDHEN, CDR2 SYDVKM, per germline. Supplemented by reference TRBV28 and TRBJ1-4, the full variable domain reads DVKVTQSSRYLVKRTGEKVFLECVQDMDHENMFWYRQDPGLGLRLIYFSYDVKMKEKGDIPEGYSVSREKKERFSLILESASTNQTSMYLCASSFGFFSPEKLFFGSGTQLSVL.